The 19 T cell receptor beta chains reported below all come from one sample, sequenced in a study of T cell responses to AZD1222 COVID-19 vaccine. Sequencing used immunoSEQ multiplex PCR; TCRdb keeps in-frame clones, though not all of them. The sample holds 200,000 or so clones, about 94% seen once. The input for sequencing was peripheral blood, taken 28 days after the second AZD1222 dose. These receptors were obtained from an adult who received the AZD1222 COVID-19 vaccine.

The V and J genes are TRBV15 and TRBJ2-3, with a weak D call TRBD2 (6 bases). The germline CDR1 and CDR2 sequences are LNHNV and YYDKDF (reference sequence). Deletions cut 8 bases from V and 7 bases from J, with 22 bases between. The CDR3 has 15 residues. In DNA, the CDR3 is TGTGCCACCGATTCTTGGGGGGAAGGAGAGTATACGCAGTATTTT. It is translated as CATDSWGEGEYTQYF. Drawing the rest from reference TRBV15 and TRBJ2-3, the complete variable domain is DAMVIQNPRYQVTQFGKPVTLSCSQTLNHNVMYWYQQKSSQAPKLLFHYYDKDFNNEADTPDNFQSRRPNTSFCFLDIRSPGLGDTAMYLCATDSWGEGEYTQYFGPGTRLTVL.

CDR3 sequence: CASSFQGGYGYTF. CDR3 bases: TGTGCCAGCAGCTTCCAGGGCGGCTATGGCTACACCTTC. The chain combines TRBV11-3 with TRBJ1-2, with TRBD1 as a possible D gene (5 bases). V was cut by 3 bases and J by 4 bases, with 9 bases left in between. This CDR3 has 13 residues. Germline V gene lookup returns CDR1 SGHNT and CDR2 YENEEA.

The chain uses TRBV7-2 and TRBJ1-5, with no clear D. CDR1 SGHTA and CDR2 FQGNSA come from the germline V gene. Trimming took off 4 bases at V and 1 base at J, with 14 bases between the two ends. This CDR3 has 16 amino acids. The CDR3 region has the DNA TGTGCCAGCAGCTCCCGTGCCTCCAGCAGCAATCAGCCCCAGCATTTT. This codes for CASSSRASSSNQPQHF.

V is TRBV3-1 (or the pseudogene TRBV3-2) and J is TRBJ2-3, with D perhaps matching TRBD2 (5 bases). Trimming cost V 0 bases and J 7 bases, with 8 bases left between them. CDR1 and CDR2 (germline): LGHDT, YNNKEL (reference sequence). The CDR3 extends over 13 amino acids. This CDR3 is CASSQDRGNTQYF. The CDR3 nucleotides are TGTGCCAGCAGCCAAGATAGAGGGAATACGCAGTATTTT.

The chain has TRBV3-1 (or the pseudogene TRBV3-2) and TRBJ1-6; D unresolved. V shed 1 base and J shed 7 bases, with 8 bases lying between them. CDR1 and CDR2 (germline): LGHDT, YNNKEL (reference sequence). This CDR3 region has 14 residues. This chain's CDR3 is CASSQGHPNSPLHF. CDR3 nucleotide sequence: TGTGCCAGCAGCCAAGGACACCCGAATTCACCCCTCCACTTT.

CDR3 loop: CASSYSWGLGEKLFF. The CDR3 DNA sequence: TGTGCCAGCAGTTACTCATGGGGGCTCGGAGAAAAACTGTTTTTT. The rearrangement links TRBV6-5 to TRBJ1-4, with D tentatively TRBD1 (6 bases). The V end was cut by 0 bases, the J end by 8 bases, with 13 bases between. This CDR3 comprises 15 residues. CDR1 MNHEY and CDR2 SVGAGI come from the germline V gene.

The gene calls are TRBV7-8 and TRBJ1-1; D not certain. This CDR3 contains 14 residues. In germline, CDR1 is SGHVS, CDR2 FQNEAQ. Trimming cost V 5 bases and J 1 base, with 11 bases left between them. The CDR3 bases are TGTGCCAGCAGCAGCCGGGCCTCGAACACTGAAGCTTTCTTT. Its protein product is CASSSRASNTEAFF.

This chain connects TRBV7-8 to TRBJ1-2; tentatively, D is TRBD1 (5 bases). The V and J ends lost 4 bases and 9 bases respectively, with 18 bases between them. This CDR3 has 14 residues. Germline V gene data show CDR1 as SGHVS and CDR2 as FQNEAQ. This CDR3 reads CASSSGTPPGSYTF. The CDR3 DNA reads as TGTGCCAGCAGCTCTGGGACCCCCCCCGGAAGCTACACCTTC.

J is TRBJ1-2 and V is TRBV10-3; tentative D call: TRBD1 (6 bases). Germline assignment: CDR1 ENHRY and CDR2 SYGVKD. CDR3 length equals 12 residues. Between the trimmed V and J ends, which lost 5 bases and 6 bases, there was a span of 10 bases. Here the CDR3 reads CAISSGENGYTF. Here the CDR3 DNA reads TGTGCCATCAGTTCAGGGGAAAATGGCTACACCTTC.

The chain has TRBV18 and TRBJ2-7, with D uncertain. The CDR3 has 14 amino acids. Per germline, CDR1 KGHSH and CDR2 LQKENI. The V end lost 3 bases, the J end lost 0 bases, and 9 bases lay between the germline ends. For the CDR3, the DNA is TGTGCCAGCTCACCGGTTGGTAGCTCCTACGAGCAGTACTTC. Encoded protein: CASSPVGSSYEQYF. The whole variable domain, filled in from reference TRBV18 and TRBJ2-7, reads NAGVMQNPRHLVRRRGQEARLRCSPMKGHSHVYWYRQLPEEGLKFMVYLQKENIIDESGMPKERFSAEFPKEGPSILRIQQVVRGDSAAYFCASSPVGSSYEQYFGPGTRLTVT.

V gene TRBV3-1 (or the pseudogene TRBV3-2) combines with J gene TRBJ2-7; D may be TRBD1 (6 bases). The germline V gene encodes CDR1 LGHDT and CDR2 YNNKEL (reference sequence). V gave up 3 bases and J gave up 4 bases, with 19 bases separating them. CDR3 length: 16 residues. In nucleotides, the CDR3 is TGTGCCAGCAGCCAGGCCACAGGGTTCGTGGGATACGAGCAGTACTTC. Amino acids: CASSQATGFVGYEQYF.

This clone occurred once. This chain connects TRBV6-5 to TRBJ1-2; D possibly corresponds to TRBD1 (6 bases). In germline, CDR1 is MNHEY, CDR2 SVGAGI. V was shortened by 6 bases and J by 5 bases, with 13 bases between the two germline ends. CDR3 length equals 13 residues. The CDR3 here is CASRVDSDYGYTF. CDR3 coding DNA: TGTGCCAGCAGGGTGGACAGTGATTATGGCTACACCTTC.

The V and J genes are TRBV30 and TRBJ2-3, with D tentatively TRBD2 (6 bases). There are 12 residues in the CDR3. The germline V gene encodes CDR1 GTSNPN and CDR2 SVGIG (reference sequence). With 8 bases removed from V and 0 bases from J, the gap between germline ends came to 9 bases. The CDR3 DNA sequence: TGTGCCGGCGGGACGAGCACAGATACGCAGTATTTT. Protein: CAGGTSTDTQYF.

The chain employs TRBV27 and TRBJ1-2; a weak D match, TRBD1 (5 bases). The CDR3 loop spans 15 amino acids. Germline V gene sequence: CDR1 MNHEY, CDR2 SMNVEV (reference sequence). V gave up 8 bases and J gave up 4 bases, with 20 bases separating them. The DNA for the CDR3 is TGTGCCAGCGGTCACGACCCCCGGGACCGCTATGGCTACACCTTC. Protein: CASGHDPRDRYGYTF.

This chain joins TRBV30 and TRBJ2-7; no clear D gene. Germline V gene data show CDR1 as GTSNPN and CDR2 as SVGIG (reference sequence). This CDR3 is built from 13 residues. Trimming shortened V by 7 bases and J by 2 bases, and 15 bases separated the two germline ends. The CDR3 sequence is CAFQLHRAYEQYF. In DNA, the CDR3 is TGTGCCTTCCAATTACACCGAGCCTACGAGCAGTACTTC.

This chain connects TRBV30 to TRBJ2-3; D perhaps matches TRBD2 (5 bases). V lost 2 bases and J lost 4, with 16 bases in between. Per germline, CDR1 GTSNPN and CDR2 SVGIG (reference sequence). This CDR3 region has 15 residues. For the CDR3, the DNA is TGTGCCTGGAGTCCCGGCAGCGGAGACGCAGATACGCAGTATTTT. Encoded protein: CAWSPGSGDADTQYF.

The rearrangement joins TRBV28 to TRBJ1-1; D not resolved. Germline CDR1 is MDHEN and CDR2 is SYDVKM. Trimming took 7 bases from V and 1 from J, leaving 7 bases between them. The CDR3 covers 12 residues. The CDR3 sequence is CASTGGNTEAFF. The CDR3 DNA follows: TGTGCCAGCACGGGTGGGAACACTGAAGCTTTCTTT.

The chain uses TRBV11-2 and TRBJ1-5, with a weak D call TRBD1 (5 bases). CDR3 length: 12 residues. Germline-derived CDR1 and CDR2 are SGHAT and FQNNGV. Trimming stripped 4 bases from V and 7 bases from J, with 8 bases between. CDR3: CASSWGDQPQHF. In DNA form, the CDR3 reads TGTGCCAGCAGCTGGGGGGACCAGCCCCAGCATTTT.

V is TRBV11-2 and J is TRBJ2-1; D call uncertain. V dropped 3 bases and J dropped 0 bases, with 3 bases sitting between them. The CDR3 runs to 13 residues. Per the germline V gene, CDR1 is SGHAT and CDR2 is FQNNGV. CDR3 in amino acids: CASSLSSYNEQFF. The CDR3 nucleotides read TGTGCCAGCAGCTTGAGCTCCTACAATGAGCAGTTCTTC.